Each of the 3 T cell receptor beta chains below was sequenced from the same sample in a study of blood T cell repertoires in COVID-19. TCRdb's table, derived via immunoSEQ multiplex PCR, lists solely in-frame clones and lacks some. The profile shows 95,000 to 150,000 clones, around 80% of them singletons. The material sequenced was peripheral blood. These receptors all stem from a man aged 35-49 years with active or convalescent COVID-19.

J is TRBJ2-5 and V is TRBV2, with 7 bases aligning to TRBD2. The CDR3 covers 12 residues. CDR1 is SNHLY, CDR2 FYNNEI, per germline. The ends lost 8 bases at V and 5 bases at J; junction bases unmatched: 5. CDR3 sequence reads: CASREDWETQYF. In nucleotides, the CDR3 is TGTGCCAGCCGGGAGGACTGGGAGACCCAGTACTTC. Full variable domain (remainder filled in from reference TRBV2 and TRBJ2-5): EPEVTQTPSHQVTQMGQEVILRCVPISNHLYFYWYRQILGQKVEFLVSFYNNEISEKSEIFDDQFSVERPDGSNFTLKIRSTKLEDSAMYFCASREDWETQYFGPGTRLLVL.

The chain uses TRBV11-2 and TRBJ2-5; D call uncertain. Germline assignment: CDR1 SGHAT and CDR2 FQNNGV. The V and J ends lost 0 bases and 7 bases respectively, with 12 bases between them. This CDR3 spans 14 amino acids. The CDR3: CASSLDLLPGTQYF. The CDR3 coding sequence is TGTGCCAGCAGCTTAGATCTCCTACCGGGGACCCAGTACTTC.

The CDR3 is CASRQPRRASPNEQFF. Here the CDR3 DNA reads TGTGCCAGCCGTCAACCACGGCGGGCTAGCCCTAATGAGCAGTTCTTC. The chain recombines TRBV19 with TRBJ2-1; D is perhaps TRBD2 (5 bases). The CDR3 sequence is 16 residues long. Trimming took off 9 bases at V and 7 bases at J, with 25 bases between the two ends. Looked up from germline, CDR1 is LNHDA and CDR2 is SQIVND (reference sequence).